This T cell receptor (beta chain) came from a study of T cell repertoires in cytomegalovirus infection. On the study more broadly: Public signatures in TCR beta pointed to CMV infection and matching HLA type.

TCRdb re-derived calls from the reads in MiXCR, one entry per CDR3 protein. The table lists more than 500,000 distinct CDR3 sequences, approximately 17% of them singletons. This clonotype came up many times. Its antigen remains unidentified. This CDR3 has 14 residues. Germline V gene data show CDR1 as SEHNR and CDR2 as FQNEAQ (reference sequence). V was shortened by 4 bases and J by 0 bases, with 10 bases between the two germline ends. Study-wide results and limits: Carriage of CMV together with the relevant HLA was identifiable through cumulative public TCR beta family frequency. Across the ex vivo response, the dominant clonotypes were HLA-C-restricted CMV-specific TCR beta clonotypes.

The chain joins TRBV7-9 to TRBJ2-7, with D perhaps matching TRBD2 (5 bases). The TCR sequence derives from a human donor in good health (CMV status not recorded). Some clones in this sample may be carry-over from other donors' samples. Source material: CD8+ T cells from PBMCs. The CDR3 DNA reads as TGTGCCAGCAGCTCACCGGGAACCTCCTACGAGCAGTACTTC. This gives the protein CASSSPGTSYEQYF.